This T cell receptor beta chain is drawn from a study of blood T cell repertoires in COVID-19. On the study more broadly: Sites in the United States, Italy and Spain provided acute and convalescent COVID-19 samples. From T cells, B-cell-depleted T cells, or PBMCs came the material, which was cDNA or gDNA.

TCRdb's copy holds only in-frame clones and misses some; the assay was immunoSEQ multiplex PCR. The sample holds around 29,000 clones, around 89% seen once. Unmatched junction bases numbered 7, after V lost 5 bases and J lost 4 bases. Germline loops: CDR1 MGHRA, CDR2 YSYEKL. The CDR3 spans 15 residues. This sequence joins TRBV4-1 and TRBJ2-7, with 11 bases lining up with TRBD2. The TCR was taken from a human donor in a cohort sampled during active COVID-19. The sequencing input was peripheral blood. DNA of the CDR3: TGCGCCAGCAGCTCCCAGACTAGCGGGATATACGAGCAGTACTTC. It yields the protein CASSSQTSGIYEQYF.